The T cell receptor (beta chain) described here comes from a study of cytomegalovirus exposure and HLA in healthy donors. Study-level information: The roughly 110 validation repertoires matched the approximately 670 first-cohort repertoires in platform, a later analysis reported.

Germline-derived CDR1 and CDR2 are MNHNS and SASEGT. CDR3 size: 15 residues. The V end lost 4 bases, the J end lost 4 bases, and 15 bases lay between the germline ends. Libraries were prepared by immunoSEQ multiplex PCR; TCRdb keeps only in-frame clonotypes and omits some of them. The sample comprises about 160,000 clones, roughly 90% of which are singletons, and roughly 5.8% rests with the top ten. Concerning this clone itself: Its antigen is not known.

Study results and limitations: Listed as cytomegalovirus-associated were over 150 TCR beta chains. In the approximately 120 validation repertoires, a later analysis found that first-cohort TCR clusters tended to co-occur. High specificity and sensitivity for cytomegalovirus status were reported for the classifier.

The receptor comes from a woman aged 30 to 39 in good health and CMV-seronegative. Input material: PBMCs. The chain is built from TRBV6-1 and TRBJ2-3; D is uncertain. The CDR3 DNA follows: TGTGCCAGCAGTGGTACTACCAGAGATGCAGATACGCAGTATTTT. Protein: CASSGTTRDADTQYF.